A single sample is the source of the 12 T cell receptor beta chains below, sequenced in a study of T cells in Graves' hyperthyroidism and ophthalmopathy. Amplification of TCR beta CDR3 regions used RNA as the template. The TCR CDR3 was amplified in a first-round RT-PCR using the HTBI primer set. TCRdb passed the multiplex PCR reads through MiXCR, listing each CDR3 protein once. The sample holds under 350,000 distinct CDR3 sequences; around a sixth are singletons and the top ten take about 53%. Input material: blood. The receptors stem from a woman aged 50 to 60 with Graves' hyperthyroidism.

J is TRBJ2-1 and V is TRBV25-1; 10 bases line up with TRBD2. The germline CDR1 and CDR2 sequences are MGHDK and SYGVNS. The CDR3 totals 17 residues. The J segment lost 1 base and the V segment lost 2 bases, leaving 5 bases of the junction unmatched. The CDR3 loop is CASSEAPSGSSYNEQFF. CDR3 bases: TGTGCCAGCAGTGAAGCCCCTAGCGGGAGTTCCTACAATGAGCAGTTCTTC.

The genes are TRBV6-1 and TRBJ2-2; possible D gene TRBD2, 7 bases. V dropped 10 bases and J dropped 3 bases, with 18 bases sitting between them. This CDR3 spans 15 amino acids. Per the germline V gene, CDR1 is MNHNS and CDR2 is SASEGT. The CDR3 bases are TGTGCCATACACTTTGGGGGGGGCGACACCGGGGAGCTGTTTTTT. Its translation: CAIHFGGGDTGELFF.

The V and J genes are TRBV11-2 and TRBJ1-3, with TRBD1 matching 9 bases. Trimming at V came to 5 bases and at J to 4 bases, leaving 6 bases not matched to a gene. This CDR3 contains 15 residues. CDR1 and CDR2 from the germline V gene are SGHAT and FQNNGV. CDR3 loop: CASSRWTGAGNTIYF. CDR3 in DNA: TGTGCCAGCAGCAGATGGACAGGGGCCGGAAACACCATATATTTT. Drawing the rest from reference TRBV11-2 and TRBJ1-3, the complete variable domain is EAGVAQSPRYKIIEKRQSVAFWCNPISGHATLYWYQQILGQGPKLLIQFQNNGVVDDSQLPKDRFSAERLKGVDSTLKIQPAKLEDSAVYLCASSRWTGAGNTIYFGEGSWLTVV.

The chain has TRBV18 and TRBJ1-1; D might be TRBD1 (6 bases). CDR1 is KGHSH, CDR2 LQKENI, per germline. This CDR3 contains 17 residues. Deletions cut 3 bases from V and 1 base from J, with 18 bases between. In nucleotides, the CDR3 is TGTGCCAGCTCACCGCAACATACAGGGCGGGAGAACACTGAAGCTTTCTTT. This translates into CASSPQHTGRENTEAFF.

In its sample, this clonotype was seen a few times. The V and J genes are TRBV27 and TRBJ1-6, with 10 bases fitting TRBD1. Trimming cost V 7 bases and J 6 bases; bases outside gene matches: 3. Per germline, CDR1 MNHEY and CDR2 SMNVEV (reference sequence). This CDR3 is built from 14 residues. The chain's CDR3 is CASNGQGGNSPLHF. The CDR3 region has the DNA TGTGCCAGCAATGGACAGGGGGGTAATTCACCCCTCCACTTT.

This clonotype has only a few counts. V and J are TRBV5-1 and TRBJ2-7, with D tentatively TRBD1 or TRBD2 (5 bases each). Trimming removed 5 bases at V and 5 bases at J, with 14 bases between. The CDR3 loop spans 13 amino acids. Germline CDR1 and CDR2: SGHRS and YFSETQ. CDR3 in amino acids: CASRAGTFNEQYF. CDR3 bases: TGCGCCAGCAGAGCCGGGACCTTCAACGAGCAGTACTTC.

This clonotype was seen at least ten times. The V and J genes are TRBV11-2 and TRBJ2-1; no clear D. The V end lost 7 bases, the J end lost 0 bases, and 10 bases lay between the germline ends. The CDR3 loop spans 14 amino acids. In germline, CDR1 is SGHAT, CDR2 FQNNGV. CDR3 DNA: TGTGCCAGCAAGACTTTGAGCTCCTACAATGAGCAGTTCTTC. Its translation: CASKTLSSYNEQFF.

Many counts were recorded for this clonotype. V and J are TRBV5-1 and TRBJ1-2; the D gene is possibly TRBD1 (6 bases). Germline V lookup: CDR1 SGHRS, CDR2 YFSETQ. The CDR3 sequence is 14 residues long. Trimming stripped 7 bases from V and 3 bases from J, with 16 bases between. The CDR3 spells CASRGTLSYYGYTF. The CDR3 coding sequence is TGCGCCAGCCGAGGGACATTGAGCTACTATGGCTACACCTTC. The entire variable domain, with the rest obtained from reference TRBV5-1 and TRBJ1-2, is as follows: KAGVTQTPRYLIKTRGQQVTLSCSPISGHRSVSWYQQTPGQGLQFLFEYFSETQRNKGNFPGRFSGRQFSNSRSEMNVSTLELGDSALYLCASRGTLSYYGYTFGSGTRLTVV.

This clonotype was found many times. The chain couples TRBV6-1 to TRBJ2-5; TRBD2 agrees at 8 bases. J was trimmed by 5 bases and V by 8 bases; bases with no gene match: 4. This CDR3 is 12 amino acids long. Per germline, CDR1 MNHNS and CDR2 SASEGT. CDR3: CASSRGGETQYF. The CDR3 bases are TGTGCCAGCTCTCGGGGGGGGGAGACCCAGTACTTC.

This clonotype was seen ten or more times. The chain employs TRBV7-9 and TRBJ2-1; D remains unclear. V lost 2 bases, J lost 9 bases, and 8 bases lay in between. The germline CDR1 and CDR2 sequences are SEHNR and FQNEAQ (reference sequence). The CDR3 runs to 12 residues. The CDR3: CASSLSRGEQFF. CDR3 nucleotide sequence: TGTGCCAGCAGCTTATCCCGCGGTGAGCAGTTCTTC.

A remark on this clonotype: No DNA is shown, since the ends of the CDR3 on it are uncertain; the CDR3 is the one TCRdb lists. The chain links TRBV27 to TRBJ2-1; the D call TRBD2 from the table was never checked on the DNA. A total of 14 residues make up the CDR3, ends included. The germline gives CDR1 MNHEY, CDR2 SMNVEV (reference sequence). The CDR3 reads CASSWAGGSNEQSF.

This clonotype was seen many times. The rearrangement joins TRBV3-1 to TRBJ2-1; 13 bases match TRBD2. The CDR3 has 17 residues. CDR1 and CDR2 from the germline V gene are LGHDT and YNNKEL (reference sequence). J was trimmed by 8 bases and V by 3 bases; bases with no gene match: 10. The CDR3 protein is CASSHLMTSGRIHEQFF. The CDR3 region has the DNA TGTGCCAGCAGCCACCTGATGACTAGCGGGAGGATCCATGAGCAGTTCTTC.